A selection of T cell receptor beta chains follows, all from one sample in a study of T cells expressing NK-cell markers. TCRdb re-called the 5' RACE reads and gives one entry per CDR3 protein, without DNA. The sample holds a few thousand distinct CDR3 sequences. The sequencing sample was made of blood T cells: a sorted CD56 or NKG2C T cell subset, CD4+ or CD8+ T cells, or bulk PBMC T cells (not recorded which). These receptors were collected from a woman under 30 in good health. Both conserved end residues are part of each CDR3. Clone sizes are given selectively: once, few, many, or a class where the clone is expanded.

cdr3_aa: CASYTQVLTYNEQFF; j_call: TRBJ2-1; clone_size: NA; v_call: TRBV21-1
cdr3_aa: CASSPLANSYNEQFF; j_call: TRBJ2-1; clone_size: NA; v_call: TRBV7-2
cdr3_aa: CASKQAYEQYF; j_call: TRBJ2-7; clone_size: NA; v_call: TRBV12-3/TRBV12-4
cdr3_aa: CASSSPRGHTYEQYF; j_call: TRBJ2-7; clone_size: NA; v_call: TRBV7-9
cdr3_aa: CASSQDPGQGNTEAFF; j_call: TRBJ1-1; clone_size: NA; v_call: TRBV4-2
cdr3_aa: CSARAASGAQETQYF; j_call: TRBJ2-5; clone_size: NA; v_call: TRBV20-1
cdr3_aa: CSAKERGSRVDEQFF; j_call: TRBJ2-1; clone_size: NA; v_call: TRBV20-1
cdr3_aa: CASSPHGADSHGEKLFF; j_call: TRBJ1-4; clone_size: NA; v_call: TRBV18
cdr3_aa: CASSYQAGSDTQYF; j_call: TRBJ2-3; clone_size: medium-sized; v_call: TRBV6-2/TRBV6-3
cdr3_aa: CASSFTSGSSNEQFF; j_call: TRBJ2-1; clone_size: NA; v_call: TRBV6-5
cdr3_aa: CASSYRTSGPNEQFF; j_call: TRBJ2-1; clone_size: NA; v_call: TRBV6-2/TRBV6-3
cdr3_aa: CAISRTSGDYNEQFF; j_call: TRBJ2-1; clone_size: medium-sized; v_call: TRBV6-1
cdr3_aa: CASSLLRGWDQPQHF; j_call: TRBJ1-5; clone_size: NA; v_call: TRBV19
cdr3_aa: CASSQDEGLRASMNTEAFF; j_call: TRBJ1-1; clone_size: NA; v_call: TRBV4-3
cdr3_aa: CASSTMGQIYEQYF; j_call: TRBJ2-7; clone_size: NA; v_call: TRBV19
cdr3_aa: CASSYGTNSYEQYF; j_call: TRBJ2-7; clone_size: medium-sized; v_call: TRBV6-2/TRBV6-3
cdr3_aa: CASSFPSGGSEQYF; j_call: TRBJ2-7; clone_size: NA; v_call: TRBV5-1
cdr3_aa: CASSYSSGGNEQFF; j_call: TRBJ2-1; clone_size: NA; v_call: TRBV6-2/TRBV6-3
cdr3_aa: CASSDSSGGGTDTQYF; j_call: TRBJ2-3; clone_size: medium-sized; v_call: TRBV6-4
cdr3_aa: CASSQDGTSGADTQYF; j_call: TRBJ2-3; clone_size: NA; v_call: TRBV4-2
cdr3_aa: CASSDSSVTGELFF; j_call: TRBJ2-2; clone_size: NA; v_call: TRBV6-4
cdr3_aa: CSASTPDRNTEAFF; j_call: TRBJ1-1; clone_size: large; v_call: TRBV20-1
cdr3_aa: CASAVDRAYEQYF; j_call: TRBJ2-7; clone_size: NA; v_call: TRBV12-5
cdr3_aa: CASLKYPPGQGYNEQFF; j_call: TRBJ2-1; clone_size: NA; v_call: TRBV27
cdr3_aa: CASSDRENSPLHF; j_call: TRBJ1-6; clone_size: medium-sized; v_call: TRBV6-2/TRBV6-3
cdr3_aa: CASSFRTGGMWQYF; j_call: TRBJ2-7; clone_size: NA; v_call: TRBV12-3/TRBV12-4
cdr3_aa: CASSTGGENQPQHF; j_call: TRBJ1-5; clone_size: medium-sized; v_call: TRBV6-2/TRBV6-3
cdr3_aa: CASRPDREADTQYF; j_call: TRBJ2-3; clone_size: NA; v_call: TRBV12-2
cdr3_aa: CSADGLAGGPDYNEQFF; j_call: TRBJ2-1; clone_size: NA; v_call: TRBV29-1
cdr3_aa: CASGVGGPREHRGAVFF; j_call: TRBJ2-2; clone_size: NA; v_call: TRBV7-9
cdr3_aa: CASSQGNSGGETQYF; j_call: TRBJ2-5; clone_size: NA; v_call: TRBV3-1
cdr3_aa: CASSISEISYEQYF; j_call: TRBJ2-7; clone_size: NA; v_call: TRBV19
cdr3_aa: CSARSPAGKYEQYF; j_call: TRBJ2-7; clone_size: NA; v_call: TRBV29-1
cdr3_aa: CASRQENRNTEAFF; j_call: TRBJ1-1; clone_size: NA; v_call: TRBV27
cdr3_aa: CSARGTGVGPQETQYF; j_call: TRBJ2-5; clone_size: NA; v_call: TRBV20-1
cdr3_aa: CASSYTSGSYEQYF; j_call: TRBJ2-7; clone_size: NA; v_call: TRBV6-2/TRBV6-3
cdr3_aa: CATSVSRWDRGTYEQYF; j_call: TRBJ2-7; clone_size: NA; v_call: TRBV15
cdr3_aa: CSVAFPGQDYNEQFF; j_call: TRBJ2-1; clone_size: medium-sized; v_call: TRBV29-1
cdr3_aa: CATSTGGAGANVLTF; j_call: TRBJ2-6; clone_size: NA; v_call: TRBV6-4
cdr3_aa: CASELAGEGSYEQYF; j_call: TRBJ2-7; clone_size: NA; v_call: TRBV6-5
cdr3_aa: CASSFGGQASQETQYF; j_call: TRBJ2-5; clone_size: NA; v_call: TRBV5-1
cdr3_aa: CSARRAGASSAFF; j_call: TRBJ1-1; clone_size: NA; v_call: TRBV20-1